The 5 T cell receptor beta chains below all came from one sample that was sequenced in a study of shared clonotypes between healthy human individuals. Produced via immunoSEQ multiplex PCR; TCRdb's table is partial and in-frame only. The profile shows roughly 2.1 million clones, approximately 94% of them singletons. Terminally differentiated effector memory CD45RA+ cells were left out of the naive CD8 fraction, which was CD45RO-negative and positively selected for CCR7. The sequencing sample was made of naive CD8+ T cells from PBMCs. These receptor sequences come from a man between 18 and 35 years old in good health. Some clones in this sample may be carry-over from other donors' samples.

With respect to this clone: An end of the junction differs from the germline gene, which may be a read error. DNA for the CDR3: TGTGCCAGCAGCCTAGGGGTCAGGCAGCCCCAGCATTTT. Amino acid sequence: CASSLGVRQPQHF. V and J are TRBV13 and TRBJ1-5, with D possibly matching TRBD1 (5 bases). Germline CDR1 PRHDT, CDR2 FYEKMQ (reference sequence). The CDR3 covers 13 residues.

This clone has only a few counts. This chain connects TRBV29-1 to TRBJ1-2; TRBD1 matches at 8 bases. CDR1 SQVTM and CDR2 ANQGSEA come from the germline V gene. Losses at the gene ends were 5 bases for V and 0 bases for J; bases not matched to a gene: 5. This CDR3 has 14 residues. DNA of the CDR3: TGCAGCGTTAGGACAGGGCAAACTAACTATGGCTACACCTTC. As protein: CSVRTGQTNYGYTF.

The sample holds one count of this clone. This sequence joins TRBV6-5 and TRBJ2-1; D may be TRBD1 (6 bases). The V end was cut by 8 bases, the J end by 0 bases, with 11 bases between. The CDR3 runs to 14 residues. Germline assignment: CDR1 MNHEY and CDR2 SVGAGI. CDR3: CASRTGTSYNEQFF. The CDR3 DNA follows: TGTGCCAGCCGCACAGGGACCTCCTACAATGAGCAGTTCTTC.

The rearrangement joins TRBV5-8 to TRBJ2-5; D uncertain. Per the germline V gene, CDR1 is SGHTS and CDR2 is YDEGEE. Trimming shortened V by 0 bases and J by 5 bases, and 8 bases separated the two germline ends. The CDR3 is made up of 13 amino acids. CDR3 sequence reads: CASSLGYGETQYF. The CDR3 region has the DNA TGTGCCAGCAGCTTGGGCTATGGCGAGACCCAGTACTTC.

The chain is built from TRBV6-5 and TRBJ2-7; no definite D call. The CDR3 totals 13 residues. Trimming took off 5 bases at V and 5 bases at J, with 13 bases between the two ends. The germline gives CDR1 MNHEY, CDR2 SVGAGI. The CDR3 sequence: CASSHPGFHEQYF. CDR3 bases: TGTGCCAGCAGTCACCCCGGGTTTCACGAGCAGTACTTC.